This entry lists 20 T cell receptor beta chains sequenced from one sample in a study of T-cell reconstitution after alpha-beta-depleted transplantation in children. Unique molecular identifiers tagged the TCRbeta library. TCRdb reanalysed the PCR reads using MiXCR and keeps one entry per CDR3 protein. Altogether about 600,000 distinct CDR3 sequences are present, more than 9% being singletons, with the ten largest covering about 4%. The sample consisted of PBMCs from the stem cell graft donor, taken from the stem cell graft. Source of these receptors: a human donor who donated a stem cell graft to a child with acute myeloid leukemia.

This chain joins TRBV20-1 and TRBJ1-6, with D tentatively TRBD1 (5 bases). V was shortened by 5 bases and J by 13 bases, with 21 bases between the two germline ends. CDR1 and CDR2 (germline): DFQATT, SNEGSKA (reference sequence). This CDR3 contains 14 residues. DNA of the CDR3: TGCAGTGCTCAAGCCAGGGACCCCTTTAACCCCCTCCACTTT. It codes for CSAQARDPFNPLHF.

This clonotype came up a few times. The V call is TRBV7-2, the J call TRBJ1-2; D remains ambiguous. Trimming shortened V by 5 bases and J by 4 bases, and 17 bases separated the two germline ends. The CDR3 is made up of 15 amino acids. The V gene's germline CDR1 is SGHTA and CDR2 FQGNSA. The CDR3 region has the DNA TGTGCCAGCAGCCGCTCTTTCCAGGAGGCCTATGGCTACACCTTC. Its translation is CASSRSFQEAYGYTF.

This clonotype was seen repeatedly, ten times or more. The genes are TRBV4-2 and TRBJ2-7, with 7 bases identical to TRBD1. This CDR3 has 15 amino acids. The germline CDR1 and CDR2 sequences are LGHNA and YNFKEQ. Trimming removed 1 base from V and 4 bases from J; junction bases left unmatched: 7. CDR3: CASSQGGRGKYEQYF. The CDR3 DNA reads as TGTGCCAGCAGCCAAGGGGGCAGGGGGAAATACGAGCAGTACTTC.

This clonotype was seen repeatedly, ten times or more. The chain employs TRBV20-1 and TRBJ2-4; no definite D call. This CDR3 comprises 10 residues. Looked up from germline, CDR1 is DFQATT and CDR2 is SNEGSKA (reference sequence). Trimming took 3 bases from V and 14 from J, leaving 11 bases between them. CDR3 loop: CSASRAQEYF. CDR3 in DNA: TGCAGTGCTAGTCGGGCCCAGGAGTACTTC.

This clonotype was found many times. V is TRBV20-1 and J is TRBJ2-3, with TRBD2 matching 9 bases. Per germline, CDR1 DFQATT and CDR2 SNEGSKA (reference sequence). This CDR3 has 15 residues. V lost 5 bases, J lost 0 bases, and 6 bases stayed unmatched. CDR3: CSAVGLAQSTDTQYF. In nucleotides, the CDR3 is TGCAGTGCTGTCGGACTAGCGCAGAGCACAGATACGCAGTATTTT.

This clonotype turned up a few times. The gene calls are TRBV10-3 and TRBJ1-5; 7 bases line up with TRBD1. J gave up 4 bases and V 0 bases, and 15 bases lay outside the gene matches. Germline assignment: CDR1 ENHRY and CDR2 SYGVKD. There are 19 residues in the CDR3. CDR3 in amino acids: CAISESSGRTGAGNQPQHF. In DNA, the CDR3 is TGTGCCATCAGTGAGTCGAGTGGGAGAACAGGGGCCGGGAATCAGCCCCAGCATTTT.

This clonotype was picked up a small number of times. V gene TRBV7-9 combines with J gene TRBJ1-1; no firm D call. The CDR3 is made up of 14 amino acids. Germline V CDR1 and CDR2: SEHNR, FQNEAQ (reference sequence). V was pared by 0 bases and J by 4 bases, with 9 bases between. The CDR3 DNA reads TGTGCCAGCAGCTTAGCGCGAGGCAGCACTGAAGCTTTCTTT. Protein product: CASSLARGSTEAFF.

This clonotype was observed many times. The V call is TRBV12-3 or TRBV12-4, the J call TRBJ2-1; TRBD1 matches 9 bases. The V gene end was trimmed by 4 bases and the J gene end by 7 bases; junction bases not matched to a gene: 8. This CDR3 spans 15 amino acids. CDR3 amino acids: CASSSSGTGLNEQFF. CDR3 nucleotide sequence: TGTGCCAGCAGTTCCTCCGGGACAGGGTTGAATGAGCAGTTCTTC.

The chain combines TRBV18 with TRBJ2-3; 10 nucleotides agree with TRBD2. The CDR3 runs to 15 residues. Trimming took 0 bases from V and 8 from J; bases not matched to a gene: 5. Per germline, CDR1 KGHSH and CDR2 LQKENI. The CDR3 DNA is TGTGCCAGCTCACCACCGGCTAGCGGGAGTGGTACGCAGTATTTT. Protein sequence: CASSPPASGSGTQYF.

This clonotype occurred a few times. The chain is built from TRBV20-1 and TRBJ2-1, with TRBD2 matching 15 bases. This CDR3 contains 17 residues. The germline gives CDR1 DFQATT, CDR2 SNEGSKA (reference sequence). Germline trimming cut 8 bases from V and 0 bases from J; bases unmatched to any gene: 8. The CDR3, as DNA: TGCAGTCCCGGGACTAGCGGGAGGCCGGACTCCTACAATGAGCAGTTCTTC. Protein sequence: CSPGTSGRPDSYNEQFF.

This clonotype was observed a handful of times. The rearrangement links TRBV29-1 to TRBJ1-1; D not resolved. The CDR3 totals 14 residues. The V end lost 1 base, the J end lost 5 bases, and 14 bases lay between the germline ends. Looked up from germline, CDR1 is SQVTM and CDR2 is ANQGSEA. CDR3 bases: TGCAGCGTTGAAGTGCAAGGTATCCGGACTGAAGCTTTCTTT. It codes for CSVEVQGIRTEAFF. Combining the CDR3 with reference TRBV29-1 and TRBJ1-1 gives the whole variable domain SAVISQKPSRDICQRGTSLTIQCQVDSQVTMMFWYRQQPGQSLTLIATANQGSEATYESGFVIDKFPISRPNLTFSTLTVSNMSPEDSSIYLCSVEVQGIRTEAFFGQGTRLTVV.

This clonotype has more than one count but fewer than ten. V usage is TRBV28 and J usage is TRBJ2-7; D perhaps matches TRBD2 (6 bases). CDR1 and CDR2 from the germline V gene are MDHEN and SYDVKM. The germline V and J ends were trimmed by 8 bases and 3 bases, with 11 bases remaining between them. The CDR3 extends over 12 amino acids. The CDR3 region has the DNA TGTGCCAGCGGCGGAGGGGTCTACGAGCAGTACTTC. Translation gives CASGGGVYEQYF.

This clonotype was seen only a few times. CDR3 sequence reads: CASSEASDRTF. CDR3 nucleotide sequence: TGTGCCAGCAGTGAAGCGTCGGATCGCACCTTC. The gene calls are TRBV6-1 and TRBJ1-2; D is ambiguous. Trimming pared 0 bases from V and 13 bases from J, leaving 9 bases between. Germline V gives CDR1 MNHNS, CDR2 SASEGT. There are 11 residues in the CDR3.

CDR3 sequence reads: CASSVDGDNYGYTF. CDR3 bases: TGTGCCAGCAGCGTAGACGGTGATAACTATGGCTACACCTTC. The J gene is TRBJ1-2, the V gene TRBV9; D unclear. Trimming cost V 0 bases and J 1 base, with 7 bases left between them. This CDR3 region has 14 residues. CDR1 is SGDLS, CDR2 YYNGEE, per germline. The full variable domain, completed using reference TRBV9 and TRBJ1-2, is DSGVTQTPKHLITATGQRVTLRCSPRSGDLSVYWYQQSLDQGLQFLIQYYNGEERAKGNILERFSAQQFPDLHSELNLSSLELGDSALYFCASSVDGDNYGYTFGSGTRLTVV.

This clonotype was detected only a few times. The chain combines TRBV15 with TRBJ2-7; 9 bases are shared with TRBD2. The CDR3 length is 14 residues. Trimming cost V 5 bases and J 11 bases; bases outside gene matches: 13. Germline CDR1 and CDR2: LNHNV and YYDKDF (reference sequence). The CDR3 here is CATSGPGLAARKYF. The CDR3 DNA reads as TGTGCCACCAGCGGACCGGGACTAGCAGCTCGAAAGTACTTC.

This sequence joins TRBV19 and TRBJ1-1; 8 positions agree with TRBD1. The CDR3 covers 14 residues. Trimming took 7 bases from V and 5 from J; bases not matched to a gene: 9. Germline assignment: CDR1 LNHDA and CDR2 SQIVND (reference sequence). The CDR3 sequence: CASTNAGGRTEAFF. The CDR3 coding sequence is TGTGCCAGTACGAACGCAGGGGGCCGGACTGAAGCTTTCTTT.

CDR3 loop: CASSQDRSGTVTGELFF. CDR3 sequence (DNA): TGCGCCAGCAGCCAAGATCGAAGCGGGACGGTCACCGGGGAGCTGTTTTTT. The chain recombines TRBV4-3 with TRBJ2-2; TRBD2 agrees at 7 bases. The CDR3 is made up of 17 amino acids. The trim removed 0 bases at V and 4 bases at J, leaving 8 bases unmatched. Germline V gene lookup returns CDR1 LGHNA and CDR2 YSLEER.

This clonotype was recorded many times. The V call is TRBV7-3, the J call TRBJ2-2; TRBD2 matches 8 bases. The CDR3 is made up of 14 amino acids. The junction had 7 bases not matched to a gene; V was cut back by 8 bases and J by 5 bases. CDR1 and CDR2 (germline): SGHTA, FQGTGA. The CDR3 region is CASFRTSSTGELFF. The CDR3 bases are TGTGCCAGCTTCCGGACTAGCTCAACCGGGGAGCTGTTTTTT.

There are a few counts of this clonotype. The chain has TRBV6-1 and TRBJ2-3; a possible D gene is TRBD2 (5 bases). The germline V gene encodes CDR1 MNHNS and CDR2 SASEGT. V lost 7 bases and J 2 bases, leaving 16 bases between the germline ends. The CDR3 has 15 amino acids. In DNA, the CDR3 is TGTGCCAGCACCCGGTCCCTGGGAGACACAGATACGCAGTATTTT. Translating gives CASTRSLGDTDTQYF.

This clonotype has a count of ten or more. This chain uses TRBV6-2 or TRBV6-3 with TRBJ2-1; D ambiguous. Germline CDR1 and CDR2: MNHEY and SVGEGT. V was trimmed by 4 bases and J by 3 bases, leaving 10 bases between them. The CDR3 has 14 residues. The CDR3 is CASSLGRGYNEQFF. The CDR3 nucleotides are TGTGCCAGCAGTTTGGGTAGAGGCTACAATGAGCAGTTCTTC.